This is a list of T cell receptor beta chains from one sample in a study of brain T cells in children with intractable seizures. TCRdb's copy holds only in-frame clones and misses some; the assay was immunoSEQ multiplex PCR. The data show approximately 330,000 clones, over 90% seen once. The sequencing here drew on peripheral blood, taken around 5 months after surgery. The origin of the receptors is a boy in the first two years of life with tuberous sclerosis and intractable seizures. CDR3s leave out the opening cysteine and the closing phenylalanine or tryptophan.

J gene: TRBJ2-1; V gene: TRBV5-1; CDR3 protein: ASSGGLAGVDEQF
J gene: TRBJ2-1; V gene: TRBV20-1; CDR3 protein: SASPFGQADEQF
J gene: TRBJ2-7; V gene: TRBV3-1/TRBV3-2; CDR3 protein: ASSREEGLVGYEQY
J gene: TRBJ1-5; V gene: TRBV25-1; CDR3 protein: ASSEWEVNQPQH
J gene: TRBJ1-4; V gene: TRBV10-3; CDR3 protein: ATSRDSNEKLF
J gene: TRBJ2-3; V gene: TRBV19; CDR3 protein: ASSTEVRQY
J gene: TRBJ1-6; V gene: TRBV7-9; CDR3 protein: ASSSPGTSNSPLH
J gene: TRBJ2-7; V gene: TRBV19; CDR3 protein: ASRPPGRGGEQY
J gene: TRBJ1-1; V gene: TRBV11-3; CDR3 protein: ASSLEGDLNTEAF
J gene: TRBJ2-5; V gene: TRBV7-3; CDR3 protein: ASSLYGGETQY
J gene: TRBJ1-6; V gene: TRBV27; CDR3 protein: ASSLSARTGPNSPLH
J gene: TRBJ1-4; V gene: TRBV6-5; CDR3 protein: ASSYQGNEKLF
J gene: TRBJ1-1; V gene: TRBV7-9; CDR3 protein: ASSSGTWLNTEAF
J gene: TRBJ2-7; V gene: TRBV2; CDR3 protein: ASSEIGYEQY
J gene: TRBJ2-1; V gene: TRBV7-2; CDR3 protein: ASILGWGGGPRGTEQF
J gene: TRBJ2-7; V gene: TRBV30; CDR3 protein: AWNAGGEQY
J gene: TRBJ1-2; V gene: TRBV30; CDR3 protein: AWSGYATGSGNYGYT
J gene: TRBJ2-5; V gene: TRBV6-4; CDR3 protein: ASSSTSLGETQY
J gene: TRBJ2-3; V gene: TRBV19; CDR3 protein: ATTRGFSTDTQY
J gene: TRBJ2-3; V gene: TRBV29-1; CDR3 protein: SALAGVKDTQY
J gene: TRBJ2-7; V gene: TRBV30; CDR3 protein: AWSVGLALEEQY
J gene: TRBJ1-5; V gene: TRBV7-2; CDR3 protein: ASSLGVAGTNQPQH
J gene: TRBJ2-7; V gene: TRBV5-1; CDR3 protein: ASSLAGSSGGSYEQY
J gene: TRBJ2-2; V gene: TRBV5-6; CDR3 protein: ASSPDTGELF
J gene: TRBJ2-3; V gene: TRBV2; CDR3 protein: ASTGLAGGTDTQY
J gene: TRBJ2-5; V gene: TRBV27; CDR3 protein: ASSPDRDQETQY
J gene: TRBJ2-3; V gene: TRBV30; CDR3 protein: AWSGGNTDTQY
J gene: TRBJ2-6; V gene: TRBV7-2; CDR3 protein: ASIRRSGANVLT
J gene: TRBJ1-2; V gene: TRBV7-2; CDR3 protein: ASSETIPGAGDYGYT
J gene: TRBJ1-4; V gene: TRBV24-1; CDR3 protein: ATSGGVEARTNEKLF
J gene: TRBJ1-6; V gene: TRBV6-4; CDR3 protein: ASSESSGPSDSPLH